A few counts support the clone carrying this TCR beta chain. No treatment of any kind had been given to any patient before thyroid surgery. The CDR3 length is 15 residues. The V gene lost 4 bases and the J gene lost 5 bases, with 17 bases spanning the gap. Germline values: CDR1 ENHRY, CDR2 SYGVKD. The record originates from a study of metastatic and nonmetastatic thyroid tumors. Original analysis: The distant-metastasis classifier for papillary thyroid cancer was built from CDR3 differences across clinicopathological groups. TCRdb redid the clone calls on the PCR reads using MiXCR. V and J calls and clone size were set by TCRdb, not the authors. The sample consists of 7,500 to 10,000 clones, approximately 11% of them appearing once.

The sequencing input was tumor tissue. This receptor was identified in a female donor with papillary thyroid cancer or a benign thyroid nodule (not recorded which). Some clones in this sample may be carry-over from other donors' samples. The rearrangement links TRBV10-3 to TRBJ1-2, with a weak D call TRBD1 (6 bases). CDR3 residues: CAISVPEGVPYGYTF. DNA for the CDR3: TGTGCCATCAGTGTACCCGAGGGGGTCCCTTATGGCTACACCTTC.